This entry concerns a single T cell receptor (beta chain). This sample stems from a study of blood T cell repertoires in COVID-19. Per germline, CDR1 SGHDT and CDR2 YYEEEE. This CDR3 has 14 amino acids. Deletions cut 4 bases from V and 3 bases from J, with 14 bases between. Authors' processing steps: Scientists estimated how many nucleated cells there were by amplifying reference gene primers. The protocol was immunoSEQ multiplex PCR, while the TCRdb copy is restricted to in-frame clones and leaves out a portion. That table gives V, J and clone size, and the DNA gave D and trimming. Of over 250,000 clones listed, about 89% were seen once; the top ten hold approximately 2.2%.

The J gene is TRBJ2-7, the V gene TRBV5-6, with D possibly TRBD1 on 5 matching bases. This receptor was obtained from a man aged 50 or older with acute or convalescent COVID-19. The sequenced material came from peripheral blood. CDR3 loop: CASSLGAGVYEQYF. DNA for the CDR3: TGTGCCAGCAGCCTAGGGGCAGGCGTCTACGAGCAGTACTTC.